This TCR beta chain was documented in a study of T cells in Graves' hyperthyroidism and ophthalmopathy. Study summary: Peripheral blood draws took place at initial diagnosis, ahead of any treatment.

Amplified TCR beta CDR3 regions came from RNA transcripts. First-round RT-PCR of the TCR CDR3 relied on the HTBI primer set. Using its own MiXCR run on the multiplex PCR reads, TCRdb lists one record per CDR3 protein. In the table there are nearly 600,000 distinct CDR3 sequences, roughly 14% of which are singletons. CDR3 length: 12 amino acids. This clonotype was seen more than once but under ten times. What it recognizes is unknown. Study-level results: Blood also contained most expanded thyroid clonotypes above 0.001.

Blood sampling occurred at first hyperthyroidism diagnosis, ahead of any ophthalmopathy symptoms. The clonotype was recovered from a woman under 40 with Graves' hyperthyroidism that later progressed to Graves' ophthalmopathy. The sequencing sample was made of blood. V and J are TRBV3-2 and TRBJ1-1. TRBV3-2 is tagged as a pseudogene. The DNA for the CDR3 is TGTGCCAGCGGGACGGCGAACACTGAAGCTTTCTTT. It is translated as CASGTANTEAFF.